The 31 T cell receptor beta chains below were found in one sample sequenced in a study of regulatory T cells in long-lasting Graves disease. Time point noted: newly diagnosed GD, antithyroid drugs for less than 3 months. From RNA extracted from PBMCs, the TCR library was made. Both iRepertoire HTBI primers and Arm-PCR of CDR3 regions were used to build the TCR beta libraries. Each CDR3 protein is one row after TCRdb ran MiXCR on the multiplex PCR reads. The table includes 420,000 or so distinct CDR3 sequences, over 15% detected once. A further study also used this sample, focusing on T cells in Graves' hyperthyroidism and ophthalmopathy.

Sample: peripheral blood mononuclear cells (PBMCs), taken at new diagnosis, from a patient treated with antithyroid drugs. Every receptor here comes from a woman between 18 and 29 years old with Graves disease.

This clonotype was seen more than once but under ten times. The V and J genes are TRBV10-1 and TRBJ1-2, with a tentative D call TRBD1 (6 bases). Trimming removed 9 bases from V and 4 bases from J, with 12 bases in between. The length of the CDR3 is 12 residues. The germline gives CDR1 WNHNN, CDR2 SYGVQD (reference sequence). For the CDR3, the DNA is TGCGCCAGACGGGACATCCTCTATGGCTACACCTTC. It translates to CARRDILYGYTF.

The table lists this clonotype with a few counts. The chain links TRBV6-1 to TRBJ2-2, with TRBD1 as a possible D gene (5 bases). This CDR3 comprises 12 residues. The germline gives CDR1 MNHNS, CDR2 SASEGT. With 6 bases removed from V and 7 bases from J, the gap between germline ends came to 9 bases. The CDR3: CASSRQFGELFF. The CDR3, as DNA: TGTGCCAGCAGCCGACAGTTCGGGGAGCTGTTTTTT.

This rearrangement joins TRBV24-1 to TRBJ1-4, with D maybe TRBD1 (6 bases). Trimming removed 9 bases at V and 3 bases at J, with 13 bases between. CDR3 size: 14 residues. CDR1 is KGHDR and CDR2 is SFDVKD in the germline V gene. In nucleotides, the CDR3 is TGTGCCACCCCCCGCAGGGGATCTAATGAAAAACTGTTTTTT. Encoded protein: CATPRRGSNEKLFF.

There are a few counts of this clonotype. This CDR3 reads CASSLQQGIGVSYGYTF. Here the CDR3 DNA reads TGTGCCAGCAGCTTGCAACAGGGAATTGGGGTCAGCTATGGCTACACCTTC. The chain couples TRBV7-2 to TRBJ1-2, with D tentatively TRBD1 (6 bases). V gave up 3 bases and J gave up 4 bases, with 21 bases separating them. Germline V gene sequence: CDR1 SGHTA, CDR2 FQGNSA. There are 17 residues in the CDR3.

V usage is TRBV15 and J usage is TRBJ2-5; the D gene is possibly TRBD2 (7 bases). The germline V gene has CDR1 LNHNV and CDR2 YYDKDF (reference sequence). CDR3 length: 16 amino acids. Trimming left V 0 bases short and J 5 bases short, with 16 bases between. The CDR3 loop is CATSREGGGVSETQYF. The DNA of the CDR3 is TGTGCCACCAGCAGAGAAGGGGGGGGGGTGAGCGAGACCCAGTACTTC.

This clonotype was seen a handful of times. This may arise from a read error, as a much more abundant clone is one base away. This sequence joins TRBV30 and TRBJ1-1; no reliable D call. The CDR3 length is 11 residues. Looked up from germline, CDR1 is GTSNPN and CDR2 is SVGIG (reference sequence). In nucleotides, the CDR3 is TGTGCCTGGACCTTCATGCTTGAAGCTCTCTTT. Encoded protein: CAWTFMLEALF.

At least ten counts were recorded for this clonotype. The rearrangement joins TRBV7-2 to TRBJ2-7; 7 bases match TRBD1. Trimming removed 5 bases from V and 2 bases from J; junction bases left unmatched: 12. The germline V gene encodes CDR1 SGHTA and CDR2 FQGNSA. The CDR3 has 16 amino acids. The CDR3 protein is CASSLLGTALPYEQYF. In DNA form, the CDR3 reads TGTGCCAGCAGCCTCCTTGGGACAGCCTTACCCTACGAGCAGTACTTC.

Ten or more counts support this clonotype. The J gene is TRBJ1-2, the V gene TRBV28; TRBD1 is a possible D gene (6 bases). Per germline, CDR1 MDHEN and CDR2 SYDVKM. The ends were cut back, 3 bases at V and 4 bases at J, with 9 bases in the middle. There are 13 residues in the CDR3. The CDR3 sequence: CASSFRTVYGYTF. In DNA, the CDR3 is TGTGCCAGCAGTTTTAGGACAGTCTATGGCTACACCTTC.

This clonotype has more than one count but fewer than ten. The rearrangement joins TRBV10-1 to TRBJ1-2, with D uncertain. With 7 bases removed from V and 10 bases from J, the gap between germline ends came to 10 bases. The CDR3 extends over 10 amino acids. The germline gives CDR1 WNHNN, CDR2 SYGVQD (reference sequence). The CDR3 nucleotides are TGCGCCAGCATAGTCCACTACTACACCTTC. Translating it yields CASIVHYYTF.

The table lists this clonotype with many counts. The chain employs TRBV7-2 and TRBJ1-5; TRBD1 aligns across 8 bases. With V trimmed by 1 base and J by 6 bases, 11 bases remained unmatched. The CDR3 runs 17 residues. Germline CDR1 is SGHTA and CDR2 is FQGNSA. The CDR3 nucleotides read TGTGCCAGCAGCTTAGAAGTAGGCAGGGGGCCGGGTCAGCCCCAGCATTTT. Its translation: CASSLEVGRGPGQPQHF.

This clonotype was seen ten or more times. The V call is TRBV28, the J call TRBJ2-3; 9 bases are shared with TRBD2. Germline V gene lookup returns CDR1 MDHEN and CDR2 SYDVKM. Trimming cost V 0 bases and J 5 bases; bases outside gene matches: 9. There are 17 residues in the CDR3. CDR3 nucleotide sequence: TGTGCCAGCAGTTTATGGGGGCGGGGGGGCGCGTTAGATACGCAGTATTTT. Translation: CASSLWGRGGALDTQYF.

V usage is TRBV11-2 and J usage is TRBJ1-3; D unclear. The CDR3 is 13 residues long. V was trimmed by 5 bases and J by 5 bases, leaving 10 bases between them. The V gene's germline CDR1 is SGHAT and CDR2 FQNNGV. As DNA, the CDR3 is TGTGCCAGCAGCCCCAGTAGTCGAAACACCATATATTTT. The encoded protein is CASSPSSRNTIYF. The whole variable domain, remainder taken from reference TRBV11-2 and TRBJ1-3, is EAGVAQSPRYKIIEKRQSVAFWCNPISGHATLYWYQQILGQGPKLLIQFQNNGVVDDSQLPKDRFSAERLKGVDSTLKIQPAKLEDSAVYLCASSPSSRNTIYFGEGSWLTVV.

The chain is built from TRBV11-3 and TRBJ2-2, with 9 bases aligning to TRBD2. This CDR3 has 16 amino acids. The J segment lost 6 bases and the V segment lost 1 base, leaving 6 bases of the junction unmatched. The germline V gene encodes CDR1 SGHNT and CDR2 YENEEA. CDR3 in DNA: TGTGCCAGCAGCTTAGTCGTAGCGGGAGCCCCCGGGGAGCTGTTTTTT. It is translated as CASSLVVAGAPGELFF. Full variable domain (outside the CDR3, taken from reference TRBV11-3 and TRBJ2-2): EAGVVQSPRYKIIEKKQPVAFWCNPISGHNTLYWYLQNLGQGPELLIRYENEEAVDDSQLPKDRFSAERLKGVDSTLKIQPAELGDSAVYLCASSLVVAGAPGELFFGEGSRLTVL.

In its sample, this clonotype was seen many times. The chain uses TRBV29-1 and TRBJ2-1; D might be TRBD1 or TRBD2, each matching 5 bases. The V gene lost 5 bases and the J gene lost 0 bases, with 8 bases spanning the gap. CDR1 and CDR2 from the germline V gene are SQVTM and ANQGSEA. The CDR3 totals 13 residues. CDR3 residues: CSVPGTSYNEQFF. The CDR3, as DNA: TGCAGCGTTCCCGGGACCTCCTACAATGAGCAGTTCTTC.

The rearrangement joins TRBV20-1 to TRBJ2-1; 14 bases fit TRBD2. The V segment lost 6 bases and the J segment 6 bases; nucleotides outside the gene matches: 10. This CDR3 region has 16 residues. Germline CDR1 reads DFQATT; CDR2 reads SNEGSKA (reference sequence). The DNA of the CDR3 is TGCAGTGCGGCGGGACTAGCGGGAGCCGTAGGCAATGAGCAGTTCTTC. Amino acids: CSAAGLAGAVGNEQFF.

This clonotype was observed a few times. This sequence joins TRBV29-1 and TRBJ2-1; 9 positions match TRBD1. With 7 bases clipped from V and 6 bases from J, the junction kept 10 bases outside the gene matches. The CDR3 spans 14 residues. The germline V gene encodes CDR1 SQVTM and CDR2 ANQGSEA. In DNA, the CDR3 is TGCAGCGCCGGTAACAGGGGGCGTGGCAATGAGCAGTTCTTC. It translates to CSAGNRGRGNEQFF.

This chain joins TRBV4-2 and TRBJ1-1; no clear D gene. Germline-derived CDR1 and CDR2 are LGHNA and YNFKEQ. The CDR3 is 15 amino acids. V lost 0 bases and J lost 0, with 8 bases in between. CDR3 bases: TGTGCCAGCAGCCAAGATCCCGGGCTGAACACTGAAGCTTTCTTT. Its translation is CASSQDPGLNTEAFF.

There are a few counts of this clonotype. The rearrangement joins TRBV20-1 to TRBJ1-6; D unresolved. The CDR3 spans 16 residues. Germline assignment: CDR1 DFQATT and CDR2 SNEGSKA (reference sequence). V was trimmed by 3 bases and J by 5 bases, leaving 17 bases between them. The CDR3 bases are TGCAGTGCTAGTTCCCCTACGACTGAGAATAATTCACCCCTCCACTTT. It codes for CSASSPTTENNSPLHF.

This sequence joins TRBV25-1 and TRBJ2-5; 11 bases fit TRBD2. The ends lost 1 base at V and 5 bases at J; junction bases unmatched: 9. Per the germline V gene, CDR1 is MGHDK and CDR2 is SYGVNS. This CDR3 comprises 17 residues. The CDR3 nucleotides are TGTGCCAGCAGTGAATTAGGTAGCGGGAGGGCCGTTGAGACCCAGTACTTC. It encodes CASSELGSGRAVETQYF.

The CDR3, as DNA: TGTGCCAGCAGCCGACTAGCGGGAGCGACCACAGATACGCAGTATTTT. This sequence encodes CASSRLAGATTDTQYF. The rearrangement uses TRBV7-2 and TRBJ2-3, with 12 bases identical to TRBD2. Germline V CDR1 and CDR2: SGHTA, FQGNSA. J was trimmed by 2 bases and V by 5 bases; bases with no gene match: 5. This CDR3 contains 16 residues.

This clonotype was recorded at least ten times. The genes are TRBV6-1 and TRBJ2-3; D is perhaps TRBD1 (5 bases). The CDR3 has 15 residues. Germline V gene sequence: CDR1 MNHNS, CDR2 SASEGT. Trimming pared 2 bases from V and 0 bases from J, leaving 9 bases between. This chain's CDR3 is CASSESRASTDTQYF. For the CDR3, the DNA is TGTGCCAGCAGTGAATCCAGGGCCAGCACAGATACGCAGTATTTT.

This clonotype was picked up a small number of times. This chain links TRBV27 with TRBJ2-7; unclear D gene. The CDR3 extends over 15 amino acids. Germline assignment: CDR1 MNHEY and CDR2 SMNVEV (reference sequence). The V and J ends lost 3 bases and 2 bases respectively, with 14 bases between them. In DNA, the CDR3 is TGTGCCAGCAGTTTTGCTGGAGACAACGCCTACGAGCAGTACTTC. Its translation: CASSFAGDNAYEQYF.

This clonotype was observed at least ten times. The chain links TRBV12-3 or TRBV12-4 to TRBJ1-1, with D perhaps TRBD1 (6 bases). V gave up 5 bases and J gave up 7 bases, with 11 bases separating them. This CDR3 has 12 amino acids. The CDR3 region has the DNA TGTGCCAGCAGTCTCAGGGGTTTTGAAGCTTTCTTT. As protein: CASSLRGFEAFF.

This clonotype was seen ten or more times. The rearrangement links TRBV27 to TRBJ2-1; 13 nucleotides match TRBD2. From germline, CDR1 is MNHEY and CDR2 SMNVEV (reference sequence). The CDR3 contains 16 residues. The V gene end was trimmed by 2 bases and the J gene end by 5 bases; junction bases not matched to a gene: 3. The CDR3 coding sequence is TGTGCCAGCAGTTTACTGGGACTAGCGGGACACAATGAGCAGTTCTTC. It specifies CASSLLGLAGHNEQFF.

The V gene is TRBV7-2, the J gene TRBJ2-2; D gene uncertain. CDR3 length equals 13 residues. CDR1 is SGHTA, CDR2 FQGNSA, per germline. V lost 5 bases and J 9 bases, leaving 13 bases between the germline ends. CDR3 region: CASSDRDARELFF. As DNA, the CDR3 is TGTGCCAGCAGCGACCGTGATGCCCGGGAGCTGTTTTTT.

On this clonotype itself: A single base separates this from a much larger clone, so it may be a read error. The chain combines TRBV28 with TRBJ2-2; D perhaps matches TRBD1 (6 bases). Trimming left V 6 bases short and J 4 bases short, with 24 bases between. This CDR3 is 18 amino acids long. Per the germline V gene, CDR1 is MDHEN and CDR2 is SYDVKM. The CDR3 sequence: CASRTPGTRPRGTGELFF. The CDR3, as DNA: TGTGCCAGCAGAACCCCCGGGACAAGGCCGCGTGGCACCGGGGAGCTGTTTTTT. The whole variable domain, filled in from reference TRBV28 and TRBJ2-2, reads DVKVTQSSRYLVKRTGEKVFLECVQDMDHENMFWYRQDPGLGLRLIYFSYDVKMKEKGDIPEGYSVSREKKERFSLILESASTNQTSMYLCASRTPGTRPRGTGELFFGEGSRLTVL.

This rearrangement joins TRBV11-3 to TRBJ2-2, with D hard to call. V lost 5 bases and J lost 7, with 8 bases in between. The CDR3 spans 12 residues. Germline CDR1 SGHNT, CDR2 YENEEA. The CDR3 DNA is TGTGCCAGCAGCCCCTCCCGCGGGGAGCTGTTTTTT. This sequence encodes CASSPSRGELFF.

This clonotype was picked up many times. The chain uses TRBV20-1 and TRBJ1-2, with D possibly being TRBD1 (5 bases). This CDR3 has 13 residues. Germline V lookup: CDR1 DFQATT, CDR2 SNEGSKA (reference sequence). Trimming removed 0 bases from V and 7 bases from J, with 12 bases in between. The CDR3 region has the DNA TGCAGTGCTAGAGATAGCCGGGACCGTGGCTACACCTTC. This codes for CSARDSRDRGYTF.

This clonotype was found many times. The chain links TRBV10-1 to TRBJ1-1, with a possible D match to TRBD1 (6 bases). The V end was cut by 2 bases, the J end by 5 bases, with 18 bases between. The CDR3 contains 16 residues. In germline, CDR1 is WNHNN, CDR2 SYGVQD (reference sequence). The CDR3 protein is CASSEAAGAGGTEAFF. For the CDR3, the DNA is TGCGCCAGCAGTGAGGCTGCAGGGGCGGGAGGGACTGAAGCTTTCTTT.

This clonotype was recorded once. This chain uses TRBV7-3 with TRBJ1-2; D ambiguous. This CDR3 comprises 11 residues. Trimming pared 4 bases from V and 8 bases from J, leaving 8 bases between. Germline V gene lookup returns CDR1 SGHTA and CDR2 FQGTGA. The CDR3 DNA follows: TGTGCCAGCAGCTCGGGTGAGGGCTACACCTTC. Encoded protein: CASSSGEGYTF.

This clonotype qualifies as medium-sized. The chain carries TRBV7-3 and TRBJ2-2; the match to TRBD1 covers 11 bases. Looked up from germline, CDR1 is SGHTA and CDR2 is FQGTGA. This CDR3 is 14 amino acids long. The ends lost 5 bases at V and 5 bases at J; junction bases unmatched: 1. CDR3 loop: CASSRDRGTGELFF. The CDR3 coding sequence is TGTGCCAGCAGCAGGGACAGGGGGACCGGGGAGCTGTTTTTT. Full variable domain (outside the CDR3, taken from reference TRBV7-3 and TRBJ2-2): GAGVSQTPSNKVTEKGKYVELRCDPISGHTALYWYRQSLGQGPEFLIYFQGTGAADDSGLPNDRFFAVRPEGSVSTLKIQRTERGDSAVYLCASSRDRGTGELFFGEGSRLTVL.